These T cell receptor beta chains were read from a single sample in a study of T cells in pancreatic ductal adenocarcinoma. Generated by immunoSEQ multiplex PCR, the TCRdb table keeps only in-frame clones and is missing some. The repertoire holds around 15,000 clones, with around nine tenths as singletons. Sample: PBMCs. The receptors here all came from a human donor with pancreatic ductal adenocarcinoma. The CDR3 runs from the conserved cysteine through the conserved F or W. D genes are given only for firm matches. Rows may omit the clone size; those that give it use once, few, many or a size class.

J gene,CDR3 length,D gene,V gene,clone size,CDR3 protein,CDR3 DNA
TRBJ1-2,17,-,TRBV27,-,CASSLFGGRSANYGYTF,TGTGCCAGCAGTTTATTTGGCGGACGGTCAGCTAACTATGGCTACACCTTC
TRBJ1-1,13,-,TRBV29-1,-,CSVALQLNTEAFF,TGCAGCGTTGCCTTACAGCTGAACACTGAAGCTTTCTTT
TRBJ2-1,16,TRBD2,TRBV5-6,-,CASSLGREGLYNEQFF,TGTGCCAGCAGCTTGGGGCGGGAGGGCCTCTACAATGAGCAGTTCTTC
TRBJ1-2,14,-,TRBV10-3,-,CAISEKGLNYGYTF,TGTGCCATCAGCGAAAAAGGACTCAACTATGGCTACACCTTC
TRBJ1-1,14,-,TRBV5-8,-,CASSLAMGIPEAFF,TGTGCCAGCAGCTTGGCCATGGGAATCCCTGAAGCTTTCTTT
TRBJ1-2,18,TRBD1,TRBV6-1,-,CASSEALFITGGNYGYTF,TGTGCCAGCAGTGAAGCGCTGTTTATCACAGGGGGAAACTATGGCTACACCTTC
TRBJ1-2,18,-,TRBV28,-,CASSFLLISSVSNYGYTF,TGTGCCAGCAGTTTTCTATTGATTTCCAGTGTGTCTAACTATGGCTACACCTTC
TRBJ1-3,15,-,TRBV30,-,CAWSRDSGSGNTIYF,TGTGCCTGGAGTAGGGACTCCGGCTCTGGAAACACCATATATTTT
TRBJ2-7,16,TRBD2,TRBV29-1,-,CSVVGGLAGGSYEQYF,TGCAGCGTTGTGGGCGGGCTAGCGGGAGGAAGTTACGAGCAGTACTTC
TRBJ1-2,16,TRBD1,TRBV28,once,CASSLGRQGANYGYTF,TGTGCCAGCAGTTTGGGAAGACAGGGAGCTAACTATGGCTACACCTTC
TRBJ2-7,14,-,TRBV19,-,CASSIRQNSYEQYF,TGTGCCAGTAGTATACGTCAGAACTCCTACGAGCAGTACTTC
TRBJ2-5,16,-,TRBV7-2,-,CASSLADINRVETQYF,TGTGCCAGCAGCTTAGCGGATATCAACAGGGTGGAGACCCAGTACTTC
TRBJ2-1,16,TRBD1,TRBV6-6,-,CASSLGQGARLHEQFF,TGTGCCAGCAGTTTAGGACAGGGGGCGAGATTACATGAGCAGTTCTTC
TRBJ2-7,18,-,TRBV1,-,CTSSQDISGGKKSYEQYF,TGCACCAGCAGCCAAGATATTAGCGGGGGCAAAAAGTCCTACGAGCAGTACTTC
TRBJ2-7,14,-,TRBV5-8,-,CASTLVGWSYEQYF,TGTGCCAGCACACTAGTCGGATGGTCCTACGAGCAGTACTTC
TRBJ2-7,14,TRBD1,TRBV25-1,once,CASSGTGGSYEQYF,TGTGCCAGCAGCGGGACAGGGGGCTCCTACGAGCAGTACTTC
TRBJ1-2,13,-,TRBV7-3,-,CASSPNGGKSYTF,TGTGCCAGCAGCCCTAACGGAGGGAAAAGCTACACCTTC
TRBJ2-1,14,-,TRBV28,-,CASRDKNLRNEQFF,TGTGCCAGCAGAGATAAGAACCTACGTAATGAGCAGTTCTTC
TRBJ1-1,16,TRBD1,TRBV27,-,CASSPTAQTGESEAFF,TGTGCCAGCAGTCCGACCGCCCAGACAGGGGAATCTGAAGCTTTCTTT
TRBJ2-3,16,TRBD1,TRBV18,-,CASSPPGQLRTDTQYF,TGTGCCAGCTCACCACCGGGACAGCTCCGCACAGATACGCAGTATTTT
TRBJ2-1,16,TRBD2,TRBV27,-,CASSSAAGGGYNEQFF,TGTGCCAGCAGTTCCGCCGCGGGGGGGGGCTACAATGAGCAGTTCTTC
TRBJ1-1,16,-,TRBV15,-,CATSLRGGFMNTEAFF,TGTGCCACCAGCCTCCGGGGGGGATTCATGAACACTGAAGCTTTCTTT
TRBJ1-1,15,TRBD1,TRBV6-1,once,CASYLGQGLNTEAFF,TGTGCCAGCTACCTGGGACAGGGGCTGAACACTGAAGCTTTCTTT